This is a list of T cell receptor beta chains from one sample in a study of identical twins. TCRdb reprocessed the 5' RACE reads via MiXCR and lists one record per CDR3 protein. Among 300,000 to 350,000 distinct CDR3 sequences, roughly 12% were seen once, and the ten largest hold just over 7%. These data were also reused for a study on yellow fever vaccine responses in identical twins.

Material: CD8+ T cells sorted from blood. The origin of the receptors is a woman between 18 and 29 years old in good health. Both conserved end residues are part of each CDR3. The order of the fields is J gene, V gene, D gene, clone size, CDR3 protein, CDR3 DNA. A D gene is named only where the DNA matches it firmly. Some rows mark clone size as missing; the rest say once, few, many or name a class of expanded clone.

>TRBJ2-3|TRBV28|TRBD2|-
CASSPRASGSGLDTQYF
TGTGCCAGCAGTCCCCGCGCTAGCGGGAGTGGGCTAGATACGCAGTATTTT
>TRBJ2-1|TRBV24-1|TRBD2|-
CATSDRLAGGGNEQFF
TGTGCCACCAGTGATAGACTAGCGGGAGGGGGAAATGAGCAGTTCTTC
>TRBJ2-1|TRBV4-2|-|many
CASSLETDNNEQFF
TGTGCCAGCAGCCTGGAGACTGACAACAATGAGCAGTTCTTC
>TRBJ2-3|TRBV7-8|TRBD1|many
CASRPSGTGPDTQYF
TGTGCCAGCAGACCCAGTGGGACAGGGCCAGATACGCAGTATTTT
>TRBJ2-5|TRBV11-2|-|-
CASSKRTDGTQETQYF
TGTGCCAGCAGCAAACGGACTGATGGGACCCAAGAGACCCAGTACTTC
>TRBJ1-2|TRBV19|-|-
CARPGGCYGYTF
TGTGCCCGCCCGGGGGGGTGCTATGGCTACACCTTC
>TRBJ2-3|TRBV5-1|-|many
CASSLSTDTQYF
TGTGCCAGCAGCTTAAGCACAGATACGCAGTATTTT
>TRBJ2-1|TRBV7-9|TRBD2|few
CASSFPRLAGPHNEQFF
TGTGCCAGCAGCTTCCCCAGACTAGCGGGTCCCCACAATGAGCAGTTCTTC
>TRBJ2-1|TRBV20-1|-|-
CSAREGSDIVEQFF
TGCAGTGCTAGAGAGGGTTCCGACATCGTTGAGCAGTTCTTC
>TRBJ1-5|TRBV20-1|-|many
CSATRGAQPQHF
TGCAGTGCTACTAGGGGGGCTCAGCCCCAGCATTTT
>TRBJ2-5|TRBV4-1|-|many
CASSQVSEETQYF
TGCGCCAGCAGCCAAGTGTCCGAGGAGACCCAGTACTTC
>TRBJ2-1|TRBV4-2|TRBD2|few
CASSPSGTSGMNEQFF
TGTGCCAGCAGCCCCTCCGGGACTAGCGGGATGAATGAGCAGTTCTTC
>TRBJ2-1|TRBV20-1|-|few
CSAPGPRGESEQFF
TGCAGTGCTCCCGGGCCGCGAGGGGAGAGTGAGCAGTTCTTC
>TRBJ2-1|TRBV14|TRBD2|-
CASSPMTSGSNEQFF
TGTGCCAGCAGCCCGATGACTAGCGGGAGCAATGAGCAGTTCTTC
>TRBJ1-6|TRBV4-1|-|-
CASSQATLAAYNSPLHF
TGCGCCAGCAGCCAAGCGACCTTGGCCGCCTATAATTCACCCCTCCACTTT
>TRBJ1-5|TRBV7-9|-|few
CASSLIQGQPQHF
TGTGCCAGCAGCTTAATTCAGGGACAGCCCCAGCATTTT
>TRBJ2-1|TRBV7-8|TRBD2|-
CASSLWASGSYNEQFF
TGTGCCAGCAGCTTATGGGCTAGCGGGTCCTACAATGAGCAGTTCTTC
>TRBJ2-7|TRBV10-3|TRBD1|few
CAISEADRGLGEQYF
TGTGCCATCAGTGAGGCTGACAGGGGGCTGGGCGAGCAGTACTTC
>TRBJ2-5|TRBV2|-|-
CASSEARALTETQYF
TGTGCCAGCAGTGAAGCACGGGCCCTAACGGAGACCCAGTACTTC
>TRBJ2-7|TRBV28|TRBD2|many
CASTSGYEQYF
TGTGCCTCAACTAGCGGCTACGAGCAGTACTTC
>TRBJ1-2|TRBV29-1|-|many
CSVAGRGYTF
TGCAGCGTTGCCGGGAGGGGCTACACCTTC
>TRBJ1-1|TRBV6-1|TRBD1|many
CASSESGQEGTEAFF
TGTGCCAGCAGTGAGTCAGGACAGGAAGGGACTGAAGCTTTCTTT
>TRBJ2-1|TRBV12-3/TRBV12-4|TRBD1|few
CASRATGANEQFF
TGTGCCAGCAGAGCCACAGGGGCCAATGAGCAGTTCTTC
>TRBJ2-2|TRBV20-1|-|few
CSARGLAESNTGELFF
TGCAGTGCAAGGGGTTTAGCGGAATCGAACACCGGGGAGCTGTTTTTT